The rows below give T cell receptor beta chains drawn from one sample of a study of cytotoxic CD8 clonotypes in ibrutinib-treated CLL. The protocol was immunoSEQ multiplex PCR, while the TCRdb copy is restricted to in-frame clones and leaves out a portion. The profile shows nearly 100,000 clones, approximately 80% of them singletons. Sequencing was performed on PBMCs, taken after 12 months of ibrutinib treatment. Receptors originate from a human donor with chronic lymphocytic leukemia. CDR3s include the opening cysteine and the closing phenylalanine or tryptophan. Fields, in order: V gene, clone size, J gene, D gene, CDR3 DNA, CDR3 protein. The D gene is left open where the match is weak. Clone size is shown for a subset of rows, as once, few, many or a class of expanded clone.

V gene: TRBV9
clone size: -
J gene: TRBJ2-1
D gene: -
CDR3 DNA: TGTGCCAGCAGCGTAGTTCCTCTAAGTGGTGAGCAGTTCTTC
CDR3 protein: CASSVVPLSGEQFF

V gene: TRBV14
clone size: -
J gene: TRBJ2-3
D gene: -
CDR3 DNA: TGTGCCAGCAGCCCCGTGGCCGCGGATACGCAGTATTTT
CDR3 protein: CASSPVAADTQYF

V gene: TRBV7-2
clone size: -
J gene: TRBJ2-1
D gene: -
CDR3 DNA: TGTGCCAGCAGCTTAGCCTCGCGTAATGAGCAGTTCTTC
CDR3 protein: CASSLASRNEQFF

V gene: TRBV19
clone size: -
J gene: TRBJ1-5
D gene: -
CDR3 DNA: TGTGCCAGTAGAAACAGGGAGGACAATCAGCCCCAGCATTTT
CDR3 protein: CASRNREDNQPQHF

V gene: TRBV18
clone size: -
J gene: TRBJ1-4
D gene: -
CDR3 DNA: TGTGCCAGCTCACCAGGGGGCACCCATGAAAAACTGTTTTTT
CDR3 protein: CASSPGGTHEKLFF

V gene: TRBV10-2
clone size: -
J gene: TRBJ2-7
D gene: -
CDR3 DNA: TGCGCCAGCAGGAGGAGCAGGGACTCCTACGAGCAGTACTTC
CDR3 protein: CASRRSRDSYEQYF

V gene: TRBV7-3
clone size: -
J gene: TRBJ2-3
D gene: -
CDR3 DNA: TGTGCCAGCAGCTTAATACCGGGACGAAATACGCAGTATTTT
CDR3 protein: CASSLIPGRNTQYF

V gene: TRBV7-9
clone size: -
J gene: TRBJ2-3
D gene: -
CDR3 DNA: TGTGCCAGCAGCTTAGCCGGTCCGATGGATACGCAGTATTTT
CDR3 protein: CASSLAGPMDTQYF

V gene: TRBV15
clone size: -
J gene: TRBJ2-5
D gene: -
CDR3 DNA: TGTGCCACCACCGAAGGGGGGCCTTCATTACAAGAGACCCAGTACTTC
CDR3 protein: CATTEGGPSLQETQYF

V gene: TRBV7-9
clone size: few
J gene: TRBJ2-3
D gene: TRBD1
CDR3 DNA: TGTGCCAGCAGCTCCTTTGACAGGGGAGATACGCAGTATTTT
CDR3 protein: CASSSFDRGDTQYF

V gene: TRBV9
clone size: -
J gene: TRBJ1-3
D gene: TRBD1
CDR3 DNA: TGTGCCAGCAGCAAGTCTGGGCAAGGGGGCTCAGGAAACACCATATATTTT
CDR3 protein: CASSKSGQGGSGNTIYF

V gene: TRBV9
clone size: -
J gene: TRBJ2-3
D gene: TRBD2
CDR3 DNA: TGTGCCAGCAGCTCCCGGGGGGGTCTGACGACGGATACGCAGTATTTT
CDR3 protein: CASSSRGGLTTDTQYF

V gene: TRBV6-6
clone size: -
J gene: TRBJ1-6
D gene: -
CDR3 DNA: TGTGCCAGCAGTTACGTCAGGGGTAATTCACCCCTCCACTTT
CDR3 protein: CASSYVRGNSPLHF

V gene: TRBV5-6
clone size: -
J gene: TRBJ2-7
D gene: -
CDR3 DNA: TGTGCCAGCAGCTTACAAACCAGCCCTTCCTACGAGCAGTACTTC
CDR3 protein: CASSLQTSPSYEQYF

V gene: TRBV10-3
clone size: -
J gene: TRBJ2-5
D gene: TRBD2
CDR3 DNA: TGTGCCATCAGTGCGCCGACTAGCGGGCAAGAGACCCAGTACTTC
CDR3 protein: CAISAPTSGQETQYF